Presented here are 23 T cell receptor beta chains from one specimen sequenced in a study of T cell repertoires in cytomegalovirus infection. Their antigens remain unidentified. Using its own MiXCR run on the reads, TCRdb lists one record per CDR3 protein. This table has roughly 990,000 distinct CDR3 sequences, around 29% appearing once. The specimen was cultured CD8+ T cells from PBMCs, collected from culture after CMV antigen stimulation. All receptors come from a human donor in good health (CMV status not recorded). Some clones in this sample may be carry-over from other donors' samples.

This clonotype showed up just a few times. The V gene is TRBV7-9, the J gene TRBJ2-2; no reliable D call. Between the trimmed V and J ends, which lost 2 bases and 4 bases, there was a span of 11 bases. In germline, CDR1 is SEHNR, CDR2 FQNEAQ (reference sequence). The CDR3 extends over 15 amino acids. CDR3 in DNA: TGTGCCAGCAGCTTAAGCTTCTGGAGCACCGGGGAGCTGTTTTTT. Protein: CASSLSFWSTGELFF.

The rearrangement links TRBV6-1 to TRBJ1-1, with D uncertain. CDR3 length equals 12 residues. The germline V and J ends were trimmed by 0 bases and 4 bases, with 3 bases remaining between them. Looked up from germline, CDR1 is MNHNS and CDR2 is SASEGT. The CDR3 spells CASSEAPTEAFF. CDR3 in DNA: TGTGCCAGCAGTGAAGCACCCACTGAAGCTTTCTTT.

The chain recombines TRBV12-3 or TRBV12-4 with TRBJ1-2; D gene uncertain. The CDR3 totals 15 residues. The V gene lost 4 bases and the J gene lost 2 bases, with 14 bases spanning the gap. The CDR3 DNA follows: TGTGCCAGCAGTTCAAGCCCTTATCTCAACTATGGCTACACCTTC. This translates into CASSSSPYLNYGYTF.

This clonotype was recorded at least ten times. The junction does not match germline at one end; this may be a read error. The DNA of the CDR3 is TGTGCTAGCAGCTTAGGACTAGCGGGGGTCCGAGAGACCCAGTACTTC. Translating it yields CASSLGLAGVRETQYF. This chain uses TRBV7-6 with TRBJ2-5, with TRBD2 matching 13 bases. Germline loops: CDR1 SGHVS, CDR2 FNYEAQ. The length of the CDR3 is 16 residues.

This clonotype was observed a handful of times. CDR3 protein: CASRGQQETQYF. In DNA form, the CDR3 reads TGTGCCAGCAGAGGACAGCAAGAGACCCAGTACTTC. V and J are TRBV7-9 and TRBJ2-5; TRBD1 is a possible D gene (6 bases). The germline V gene has CDR1 SEHNR and CDR2 FQNEAQ (reference sequence). The CDR3 consists of 12 residues. V lost 6 bases and J 2 bases, leaving 7 bases between the germline ends.

This clonotype was observed a few times. The J gene is TRBJ2-2, the V gene TRBV29-1; 11 nucleotides line up with TRBD2. The CDR3 contains 16 residues. The V segment lost 3 bases and the J segment 3 bases; nucleotides outside the gene matches: 6. The germline CDR1 and CDR2 sequences are SQVTM and ANQGSEA. DNA for the CDR3: TGCAGCGTTGAGCTAGCGGGGGGCTTGGACACCGGGGAGCTGTTTTTT. This gives the protein CSVELAGGLDTGELFF.

This clonotype appeared a few times. The rearrangement links TRBV12-3 or TRBV12-4 to TRBJ2-5; D uncertain. There are 16 residues in the CDR3. V was clipped by 3 bases and J by 2 bases, with 16 bases between them. The CDR3 DNA follows: TGTGCCAGCAGTTTTTCCCCCTACGTAGGGCAAGAGACCCAGTACTTC. It translates to CASSFSPYVGQETQYF.

The chain has TRBV6-1 and TRBJ2-2; 9 bases are a match to TRBD1. The CDR3 spans 16 residues. The germline gives CDR1 MNHNS, CDR2 SASEGT. J lost 9 bases, V lost 6 bases, and 14 bases had no gene match. CDR3 in DNA: TGTGCCAGCAGGGAACAGGGGGCGGTTTCCCCCCGGGAGCTGTTTTTT. Amino acids: CASREQGAVSPRELFF.

This clonotype was found many times. The rearrangement uses TRBV12-3 or TRBV12-4 and TRBJ2-1, with TRBD2 identical over 13 bases. The CDR3 consists of 15 residues. J was trimmed by 9 bases and V by 6 bases; bases with no gene match: 8. In DNA, the CDR3 is TGTGCCAGCAGCTTCACTAGCGGGGGGGACAGTGAGCAGTTCTTC. Residues: CASSFTSGGDSEQFF.

The chain couples TRBV2 to TRBJ1-6; TRBD1 agrees at 8 bases. This CDR3 has 14 amino acids. The trim removed 8 bases at V and 9 bases at J, leaving 9 bases unmatched. Germline CDR1 and CDR2: SNHLY and FYNNEI. CDR3 sequence (DNA): TGTGCCAGCGGCTGGACAGGGTTAAGTTCACCCCTCCACTTT. It specifies CASGWTGLSSPLHF.

This rearrangement joins TRBV10-3 to TRBJ2-1; D gene ambiguous. CDR1 and CDR2 from the germline V gene are ENHRY and SYGVKD. The CDR3 has 12 amino acids. Trimming shortened V by 6 bases and J by 8 bases, and 11 bases separated the two germline ends. In nucleotides, the CDR3 is TGTGCCATCAGGACTGTTGGTGATGAGCAGTTCTTC. Translation gives CAIRTVGDEQFF.

This clonotype came up a few times. CDR3 loop: CASSSYTEGVNTEAFF. The CDR3, as DNA: TGTGCCAGCAGCTCGTATACAGAGGGCGTGAACACTGAAGCTTTCTTT. The chain couples TRBV5-6 to TRBJ1-1; D unclear. Trimming cost V 3 bases and J 0 bases, with 15 bases left between them. The CDR3 length is 16 residues. Germline CDR1 SGHDT, CDR2 YYEEEE.

V usage is TRBV24-1 and J usage is TRBJ1-2; D unclear. CDR3 length: 14 amino acids. Trimming shortened V by 0 bases and J by 8 bases, and 12 bases separated the two germline ends. Germline V gene lookup returns CDR1 KGHDR and CDR2 SFDVKD. The CDR3 loop is CATSDLDRVGGYTF. The CDR3 DNA sequence: TGTGCCACCAGTGATTTGGATAGGGTAGGCGGCTACACCTTC.

The genes are TRBV5-1 and TRBJ2-3; possible D gene TRBD1, 6 bases. V lost 3 bases to trimming and J lost 0 bases, with 11 bases between them. Germline CDR1 is SGHRS and CDR2 is YFSETQ. The CDR3 length is 15 residues. The CDR3 DNA follows: TGCGCCAGCAGCTGGACAGTACCTAGCACAGATACGCAGTATTTT. This translates into CASSWTVPSTDTQYF.

This clonotype was recorded a few times. This chain connects TRBV7-6 to TRBJ2-3, with 7 bases aligning to TRBD1. V trimming: 4 bases; J trimming: 2 bases; junction bases outside the gene matches: 12. This CDR3 is built from 17 residues. Germline V gene sequence: CDR1 SGHVS, CDR2 FNYEAQ. CDR3 loop: CASSWLGMGQYTDTQYF. The DNA of the CDR3 is TGTGCCAGCAGCTGGTTGGGGATGGGACAGTACACAGATACGCAGTATTTT. Using reference TRBV7-6 and TRBJ2-3 for the parts outside the CDR3, the full variable domain is GAGVSQSPRYKVTKRGQDVALRCDPISGHVSLYWYRQALGQGPEFLTYFNYEAQQDKSGLPNDRFSAERPEGSISTLTIQRTEQRDSAMYRCASSWLGMGQYTDTQYFGPGTRLTVL.

This rearrangement joins TRBV27 to TRBJ1-1; no clear D. Germline CDR1 and CDR2: MNHEY and SMNVEV (reference sequence). Trimming cost V 7 bases and J 1 base, with 25 bases left between them. The CDR3 covers 18 residues. This chain's CDR3 is CASTPRGLEIGKNTEAFF. As DNA, the CDR3 is TGTGCCAGCACCCCTAGAGGGTTAGAAATTGGGAAGAACACTGAAGCTTTCTTT.

The chain combines TRBV12-5 with TRBJ1-1, with unresolved D. Germline CDR1 reads LGHNT; CDR2 reads FRNRAP. The CDR3 extends over 11 amino acids. The ends were cut back, 3 bases at V and 2 bases at J, with 1 base in the middle. This chain's CDR3 is CASGFNTEAFF. Here the CDR3 DNA reads TGTGCTAGTGGTTTTAACACTGAAGCTTTCTTT.

The V gene is TRBV4-1, the J gene TRBJ2-3; D uncertain. V was pared by 4 bases and J by 5 bases, with 13 bases between. From germline, CDR1 is MGHRA and CDR2 YSYEKL. The CDR3 spans 14 residues. The CDR3 reads CASSPWDNEDTQYF. Written as DNA, the CDR3 is TGCGCCAGCAGCCCCTGGGATAATGAAGATACGCAGTATTTT.

The rearrangement joins TRBV6-1 to TRBJ1-1, with D tentatively TRBD1 (5 bases). V lost 6 bases and J 1 base, leaving 15 bases between the germline ends. The CDR3 sequence is 15 residues long. The germline gives CDR1 MNHNS, CDR2 SASEGT. CDR3 region: CASRQLLQGNTEAFF. For the CDR3, the DNA is TGTGCCAGCAGGCAACTTCTCCAGGGGAACACTGAAGCTTTCTTT.

This clonotype was counted ten times or more. The chain joins TRBV7-2 to TRBJ2-5; tentative D call: TRBD2 (6 bases). Germline lookup yields CDR1 SGHTA and CDR2 FQGNSA. The V and J ends lost 4 bases and 1 base respectively, with 19 bases between them. The CDR3 runs 17 residues. The CDR3 here is CASSSSSIYSGQETQYF. DNA of the CDR3: TGTGCCAGCAGCTCCTCCTCGATATATAGCGGCCAAGAGACCCAGTACTTC.

This chain links TRBV19 with TRBJ1-1; 10 bases fit TRBD1. Germline-derived CDR1 and CDR2 are LNHDA and SQIVND (reference sequence). J was trimmed by 2 bases and V by 3 bases; bases with no gene match: 18. CDR3 length equals 20 residues. CDR3 sequence: CASSMALPWDRGRINTEAFF. DNA for the CDR3: TGTGCCAGTAGTATGGCCCTTCCCTGGGACAGGGGACGCATAAACACTGAAGCTTTCTTT.

In this sample, this clonotype turned up many times. This chain links TRBV7-9 with TRBJ2-1; 10 nucleotides align to TRBD2. The germline V gene has CDR1 SEHNR and CDR2 FQNEAQ (reference sequence). The CDR3 totals 19 residues. Trimming at V came to 3 bases and at J to 2 bases, leaving 13 bases not matched to a gene. DNA of the CDR3: TGTGCCAGCAGCTTCAACCCCACAGCCACTAGCGGGACCTACAATGAGCAGTTCTTC. Protein: CASSFNPTATSGTYNEQFF.

The rearrangement uses TRBV7-6 and TRBJ2-5, with D perhaps matching TRBD1 (5 bases). Germline loops: CDR1 SGHVS, CDR2 FNYEAQ. Deletions cut 5 bases from V and 0 bases from J, with 13 bases between. CDR3 length equals 15 residues. DNA for the CDR3: TGTGCCAGCAGCCCGAGCTTAGGGGACCAAGAGACCCAGTACTTC. It codes for CASSPSLGDQETQYF.